Sequencing of this T cell receptor (beta chain) was carried out in a study of follicular helper T cells after annual influenza vaccination. Study-wide results and caveats: Change in circulating plasmablasts correlated with ICOS+CD38+ cTfh clonality change.

The CDR3 sequence is 15 residues long. Germline V gene lookup returns CDR1 SGHVS and CDR2 FNYEAQ. Trimming removed 5 bases from V and 4 bases from J; junction bases left unmatched: 3. Noted time point: 2014-2015 season, 7 days after vaccination. Concerning this clone itself: Antigen: not known.

Profiled with immunoSEQ multiplex PCR; TCRdb holds only in-frame clones, not every one. The sample lists nearly 15,000 clones, 70% to 85% occurring once. The V gene is TRBV7-6, the J gene TRBJ2-1; the match to TRBD2 covers 12 bases. This sequence was found in an adult who received the influenza vaccine. The input for sequencing was CXCR5+ CD38- circulating T follicular helper cells from blood, taken 7 days after influenza vaccination. Subset noted: circulating Tfh, non-naive CD4+CXCR5+PD-1+ (ICOS+CD38+ or ICOS-CD38-). CDR3 region: CASSRGTSGYNEQFF. The CDR3 DNA follows: TGTGCCAGCAGCCGAGGGACTAGCGGGTACAATGAGCAGTTCTTC.